This entry features one T cell receptor (beta chain) sequence. Based on its abundance in the sample, this clonotype is medium-sized (0.01 to 0.1%). Its binding antigen is unknown. No base quality information exists; no much larger clone differs at one position. The data were taken from a study of tumor-infiltrating lymphocytes in oesophageal squamous cell carcinoma (TCRdb year 2016). V is cut back by 5 bases and J by 7 bases, with 6 bases in the junction unmatched. CDR1 is given as MNHNS and CDR2 as SASEGT, both from the germline V gene. Its CDR3 holds 13 amino acids, cysteine through phenylalanine. CDR3 DNA only is kept here, 39 bases in frame from base 1. The protocol used for the library was PCR. TCRdb shows the sequencer as Illumina HiSeq 1500. The public reads were reprocessed in TCRdb via fastp at Q25 and MiXCR, keeping in-frame beta chains. Under each unique CDR3 protein, matching rows form one entry showing the most common genes and DNA. The sample profile shows about 11,000 distinct CDR3 sequences; around half of them were found once. The top ten clones comprise around 19% of the sample.

Sequencing was carried out using esophageal tumor tissue. Rearrangement joined TRBV6-1 to TRBJ2-3, with 7 central nucleotides matching TRBD1. The receptor was isolated from a female donor with esophageal squamous cell carcinoma. CDR3 region: CASSTPGQNTQYF. The nucleotide sequence is given as TGTGCCAGCAGTACTCCGGGACAGAATACGCAGTATTTT.